This T cell receptor beta chain was recovered during a study of T cell repertoires in cytomegalovirus infection (dated by TCRdb to about 2019). The study in broad terms: Donor HLA type was relevant to the analysis, because carriage of CMV infection together with the matching HLA type was indicated by public TCR beta signatures.

This clonotype was seen more than once but under ten times. This receptor's antigen is unknown. No base quality values were provided; no much bigger clone lies one nucleotide off. Results and caveats for the whole study, not just this receptor: In the ex vivo response, HLA-C-restricted CMV-specific TCR beta clonotypes were dominant, and in two of eight donors the single most frequent clonotype came from this HLA-C-restricted group. Cumulative frequency of public TCR beta family members discriminated carriers of CMV infection plus the relevant HLA type in this cohort and an independent 352-donor cohort.

Sequenced on an Illumina HiSeq 1500. TCRdb redid the processing of the public reads, applying fastp at Q25 and MiXCR, and retained in-frame beta chains. Records with the same CDR3 protein are collapsed into one entry carrying the most frequent genes and DNA. This sample is represented by 200,000 to 300,000 distinct CDR3 sequences; about 12% of them were singletons. Roughly 1.7% of the sample belongs to the ten largest clones. Measured from the cysteine to the phenylalanine, the CDR3 is 10 residues long. Only the CDR3 part of the read is kept: 30 bases, read in frame from the first base. V and J lose 4 bases and 7 bases, and a span of 5 bases separates them. Via the germline V gene, CDR1 is SQVTM and CDR2 ANQGSEA.

In this chain, TRBV29-1 is recombined with TRBJ2-1, with the D segment identity uncertain. The sequence was collected from a human donor in good health (CMV status not recorded). Some clones in this sample may be carry-over from other donors' samples. The specimen was PBMCs. The CDR3: CSVARNEQFF. Read as DNA, the sequence is TGCAGCGTTGCCAGAAATGAGCAGTTCTTC.